The 3 T cell receptor beta chains below come from one sample, sequenced in a study of T-cell reconstitution after alpha-beta-depleted transplantation in children. The authors prepared the TCRbeta library with unique molecular identifiers. TCRdb processed the PCR reads anew with MiXCR; each CDR3 protein has one entry. Of over 550,000 distinct CDR3 sequences in the sample, roughly a tenth were seen once. The material was PBMCs from the stem cell graft donor, obtained from the stem cell graft. The receptors originated from a human donor who donated a stem cell graft to a child with acute myeloid leukemia.

The V gene is TRBV6-5, the J gene TRBJ1-4, with unresolved D. This CDR3 is 14 amino acids long. Germline lookup yields CDR1 MNHEY and CDR2 SVGAGI. The germline V and J ends were trimmed by 2 bases and 0 bases, with 4 bases remaining between them. The CDR3 reads CASSYLATNEKLFF. Here the CDR3 DNA reads TGTGCCAGCAGTTACCTCGCAACTAATGAAAAACTGTTTTTT.

This clonotype has only a few counts. The chain carries TRBV18 and TRBJ1-1; D unresolved. V was pared by 3 bases and J by 1 base, with 9 bases between. Germline V gene data show CDR1 as KGHSH and CDR2 as LQKENI. This CDR3 has 14 residues. In DNA, the CDR3 is TGTGCCAGCTCACCCCAGGTGGGGAACACTGAAGCTTTCTTT. Its protein is CASSPQVGNTEAFF.

The table lists this clonotype with a few counts. The rearrangement joins TRBV20-1 to TRBJ2-1; TRBD2 agrees at 8 bases. The CDR3 extends over 16 amino acids. Germline V gives CDR1 DFQATT, CDR2 SNEGSKA (reference sequence). V lost 3 bases to trimming and J lost 9 bases; unmatched junction nucleotides: 16. CDR3 sequence reads: CSASLRLATMGGEQFF. CDR3 in DNA: TGCAGTGCTAGCTTGAGACTAGCGACCATGGGGGGTGAGCAGTTCTTC.